The 11 T cell receptor beta chains given below trace back to one sample, sequenced in a study of vaccination effects on CD4 cells after COVID-19. Clones were sequenced by immunoSEQ multiplex PCR, and TCRdb holds only the in-frame ones, with some missing. The repertoire consists of around 30,000 clones, with 75% to 90% occurring once and the leading ten covering over 4.5%. No antigens are known for them. CD4+ T cells specific for antigen were expanded with viral peptide pools by the ViraFEST assay before sequencing. The culture ran for 10 days, and then CD4+ T cells were isolated. Everyone in the study got two shots of either the BNT162b2 or mRNA-1273 vaccine. The input for sequencing was CD4+ T cells from PBMCs cultured with SARS-CoV-2 spike peptides, taken after COVID-19 vaccination. The origin of the receptors is a human donor who received a COVID-19 vaccine. Some clones in this sample may be carry-over from other donors' samples.

The DNA of the CDR3 is TGCGCCAGCAGCTTGGATGGACGTAACTCTGGAAACACCATATATTTT. Protein: CASSLDGRNSGNTIYF. The genes are TRBV5-1 and TRBJ1-3, with D unresolved. The CDR3 has 16 residues. In germline, CDR1 is SGHRS, CDR2 YFSETQ. V lost 0 bases to trimming and J lost 0 bases, with 10 bases between them.

The gene calls are TRBV6-1 and TRBJ2-1; 13 bases line up with TRBD2. The CDR3 extends over 17 amino acids. V was pared by 4 bases and J by 2 bases, with 5 bases of the junction left unmatched. Germline assignment: CDR1 MNHNS and CDR2 SASEGT. The CDR3 sequence is CASSVSGTSGAYNEQFF. CDR3 in DNA: TGTGCCAGCAGTGTCTCCGGGACTAGCGGGGCCTACAATGAGCAGTTCTTC.

This clone was observed a handful of times. The gene calls are TRBV10-1 and TRBJ1-4; D is possibly TRBD1 (6 bases). Germline V gives CDR1 WNHNN, CDR2 SYGVQD (reference sequence). Deletions cut 6 bases from V and 2 bases from J, with 13 bases between. CDR3 length equals 15 residues. CDR3 loop: CASSKGDRTNEKLFF. The CDR3 nucleotides are TGCGCCAGCAGCAAGGGGGACCGCACTAATGAAAAACTGTTTTTT.

The chain couples TRBV4-3 to TRBJ2-1; 9 bases are shared with TRBD1. The V and J ends lost 4 bases and 7 bases, in that order; junction bases with no gene match: 8. The CDR3 totals 15 residues. Per germline, CDR1 LGHNA and CDR2 YSLEER. The CDR3 is CASSRNSGTGNEQFF. DNA of the CDR3: TGCGCCAGCAGCCGAAACTCCGGGACAGGGAATGAGCAGTTCTTC.

The chain is built from TRBV7-2 and TRBJ2-1, with a possible D match to TRBD1 (5 bases). Germline CDR1 reads SGHTA; CDR2 reads FQGNSA. The CDR3 has 13 residues. The V end lost 1 base, the J end lost 16 bases, and 17 bases lay between the germline ends. The CDR3 is CASSLEGWGQGFF. CDR3 DNA sequence: TGTGCCAGCAGCTTAGAGGGTTGGGGCCAGGGTTTCTTC. Drawing the rest from reference TRBV7-2 and TRBJ2-1, the complete variable domain is GAGVSQSPSNKVTEKGKDVELRCDPISGHTALYWYRQSLGQGLEFLIYFQGNSAPDKSGLPSDRFSAERTGGSVSTLTIQRTQQEDSAVYLCASSLEGWGQGFFGPGTRLTVL.

The chain links TRBV6-5 to TRBJ2-7, with TRBD2 matching over 8 bases. The CDR3 is 13 residues long. The germline CDR1 and CDR2 sequences are MNHEY and SVGAGI. V dropped 6 bases and J dropped 3; count of bases not matched to a gene: 4. This CDR3 reads CASSRAGDYEQYV. CDR3 DNA sequence: TGTGCCAGCAGCAGAGCGGGGGACTACGAGCAGTACGTC.

V usage is TRBV28 and J usage is TRBJ1-5; 9 bases agree with TRBD1. The CDR3 totals 18 residues. Germline lookup yields CDR1 MDHEN and CDR2 SYDVKM. V dropped 6 bases and J dropped 0; count of bases not matched to a gene: 12. The CDR3 is CASSLTTGGSYSNQPQHF. The CDR3 DNA is TGTGCCAGCAGCCTTACGACAGGGGGAAGCTATAGCAATCAGCCCCAGCATTTT.

V gene TRBV24-1 combines with J gene TRBJ2-4; D is uncertain. The CDR3 runs 14 residues. Germline V gene lookup returns CDR1 KGHDR and CDR2 SFDVKD. Trimming stripped 5 bases from V and 6 bases from J, with 13 bases between. CDR3 bases: TGTGCCACCAGTGGGGGTCAGCATCTAAACATTCAGTACTTC. It codes for CATSGGQHLNIQYF.

The chain has TRBV29-1 and TRBJ1-2; 8 bases align to TRBD1. The trim removed 5 bases at V and 5 bases at J, leaving 4 bases unmatched. The CDR3 has 12 amino acids. Germline loops: CDR1 SQVTM, CDR2 ANQGSEA. For the CDR3, the DNA is TGCAGCGTTCAGGGGGCTCGGTATGGCTACACCTTC. This sequence encodes CSVQGARYGYTF.

This chain joins TRBV6-5 and TRBJ1-1; 9 bases align to TRBD1. This CDR3 spans 16 amino acids. The germline V gene encodes CDR1 MNHEY and CDR2 SVGAGI. With 1 base clipped from V and 2 bases from J, the junction kept 5 bases outside the gene matches. CDR3 protein: CASSYYRTGVNTEAFF. The CDR3 coding sequence is TGTGCCAGCAGTTACTATCGGACAGGGGTAAACACTGAAGCTTTCTTT.

The gene calls are TRBV3-1 (or the pseudogene TRBV3-2) and TRBJ1-2; D perhaps matches TRBD1 (6 bases). The CDR3 is made up of 14 amino acids. Trimming took off 0 bases at V and 4 bases at J, with 9 bases between the two ends. Per germline, CDR1 LGHDT and CDR2 YNNKEL (reference sequence). The CDR3 coding sequence is TGTGCCAGCAGCCAAGAAAACAGGGTCTATGGCTACACCTTC. Translated, it gives CASSQENRVYGYTF.